What follows describes a single TCR beta chain. No antigen is known for it. This sample was included in a study of PD-1 blockade in classical Hodgkin lymphoma. Study-level findings and limits: Patients starting nivolumab less than 1 year after ASCT had lower diversity and were excluded from later analyses. CD8+ TCR diversity did not rise significantly by C4D1, unlike CD4+.

Every patient relapsed after autologous stem cell transplantation, and brentuximab vedotin exposure varied. Repertoires were generated with immunoSEQ multiplex PCR, while TCRdb's copy carries only in-frame clones and drops some. The table includes 60,000 to 75,000 clones, 90% detected once. The starting material was peripheral blood mononuclear cells (PBMCs), obtained at baseline. This receptor was obtained from a human donor with classical Hodgkin lymphoma.

This CDR3 reads CACCLASGPTGELFF. For the CDR3, the DNA is TGTGCCTGCTGCTTGGCTAGCGGGCCGACCGGGGAGCTGTTTTTT. This chain links TRBV30 with TRBJ2-2; 8 bases agree with TRBD2. The germline V gene encodes CDR1 GTSNPN and CDR2 SVGIG (reference sequence). J was trimmed by 5 bases and V by 6 bases; bases with no gene match: 11. The CDR3 totals 15 residues.